The 32 T cell receptor beta chains presented below share a single source sample, sequenced in a study of tumor-infiltrating lymphocytes in glioblastoma multiforme. Three nested ARM-PCR rounds with V-beta and C-beta primers built TCRB libraries. TCRdb re-called the multiplex PCR reads through MiXCR, storing one row per CDR3 protein. Of about 11,000 distinct CDR3 sequences in the sample, about three quarters were seen once. Sequencing was performed on brain tumor tissue. Source of these receptors: a male donor with glioblastoma.

As for this clonotype: Compared with germline, one end of the junction differs, possibly owing to a read error. The rearrangement uses TRBV13 and TRBJ2-1, with a possible D match to TRBD2 (5 bases). The CDR3 has 16 residues. CDR1 is PRHDT, CDR2 FYEKMQ, per germline (reference sequence). The CDR3 nucleotides are TGTGCCAGCAGCTTAGAGGGAGTGGGATCCTACATTGAGCAGTTCTTC. Translated, it gives CASSLEGVGSYIEQFF.

The table lists this clonotype with a count of one. The chain has TRBV5-6 and TRBJ2-5; no reliable D call. Germline V gives CDR1 SGHDT, CDR2 YYEEEE. This CDR3 contains 13 residues. The CDR3 reads CTGSLEKEETQYF. The CDR3 bases are TGTACCGGCAGCTTGGAGAAAGAAGAGACCCAGTACTTC.

The rearrangement links TRBV20-1 to TRBJ2-1, with TRBD2 matching over 7 bases. The J call could be wrong; TRBJ2-7 is a better fit for the DNA end. The CDR3 extends over 14 amino acids. CDR1 DFQATT and CDR2 SNEGSKA come from the germline V gene (reference sequence). The CDR3: CSARRESSYNEQYF. The CDR3 bases are TGCAGTGCTAGGCGGGAGAGCTCCTACAATGAGCAGTACTTC.

This clonotype was observed a single time. No conserved phenylalanine or tryptophan is present at the end of the CDR3, so a read error is the likely explanation. Here the CDR3 reads CSVEVPKGSHVQYI. CDR3 nucleotides: TGCAGCGTTGAAGTCCCTAAGGGCTCCCACGTGCAGTACATC. The J gene is TRBJ2-7, the V gene TRBV29-1; D not certain. The CDR3 totals 14 residues. V was trimmed by 1 base and J by 9 bases, leaving 19 bases between them. Looked up from germline, CDR1 is SQVTM and CDR2 is ANQGSEA.

A note on this clonotype: The junction does not match germline at one end; this may be a read error. This chain connects TRBV11-2 to TRBJ2-2, with 13 bases matching TRBD2. CDR1 and CDR2 (germline): SGHAT, FQNNGV. The CDR3 has 16 amino acids. For the CDR3, the DNA is TGTGCCAGCAGCGGAGAGGGACTAGCGGGGACCGGGAAGCTGTTTTTT. Amino acid sequence: CASSGEGLAGTGKLFF.

As regards this clonotype: This likely comes from a read error, as the CDR3 has no conserved phenylalanine or tryptophan at its end. The chain carries TRBV7-9 and TRBJ1-3; D is uncertain. Germline V gives CDR1 SEHNR, CDR2 FQNEAQ (reference sequence). The V and J ends lost 5 bases and 2 bases respectively, with 13 bases between them. The CDR3 extends over 15 amino acids. CDR3 nucleotides: TGTGCCAGCAGCGGCGGACCCTTTGCTGGAAACACCATATATCTT. Its protein product is CASSGGPFAGNTIYL.

For this clonotype: The germline gene is not matched at one end of the junction; a read error may be the cause. The V and J genes are TRBV11-3 and TRBJ2-1, with 7 bases fitting TRBD2. Germline-derived CDR1 and CDR2 are SGHNT and YENEEA. The CDR3 length is 13 residues. The CDR3 spells CASSWGGNKEEVF. Written as DNA, the CDR3 is TGTGCCAGCAGCTGGGGGGGGAACAAAGAGGAGGTCTTC. The full variable domain, with the rest looked up from reference TRBV11-3 and TRBJ2-1, is EAGVVQSPRYKIIEKKQPVAFWCNPISGHNTLYWYLQNLGQGPELLIRYENEEAVDDSQLPKDRFSAERLKGVDSTLKIQPAELGDSAVYLCASSWGGNKEEVFGPGTRLTVL.

Concerning this clonotype itself: One end of the junction fails to match germline, which may point to a read error. In DNA, the CDR3 is TGTGCCAACAGCTTAGATATGGGGATTGAGCAGTTCTTT. The encoded protein is CANSLDMGIEQFF. The genes are TRBV11-2 and TRBJ2-1; D is uncertain. CDR1 and CDR2 from the germline V gene are SGHAT and FQNNGV. There are 13 residues in the CDR3.

This chain joins TRBV20-1 and TRBJ2-3; 10 bases agree with TRBD1. With 6 bases clipped from V and 11 bases from J, the junction kept 5 bases outside the gene matches. Germline CDR1 reads DFQATT; CDR2 reads SNEGSKA (reference sequence). This CDR3 is built from 11 residues. In DNA, the CDR3 is TGCAGTGCGCCGACAGGGGGCGTGCAGTATTTT. Its translation: CSAPTGGVQYF.

Worth noting for this clonotype: A read error may account for a junction end that differs from germline. This chain connects TRBV11-1 to TRBJ2-1, with 10 bases lining up with TRBD2. Germline loops: CDR1 SGHAT, CDR2 FQDESV (reference sequence). The CDR3 is 17 amino acids. CDR3 protein: CASSLGASSGRNVEQFF. As DNA, the CDR3 is TGTGCCAGTAGCTTAGGGGCAAGTAGCGGGAGGAATGTTGAGCAGTTCTTC. Full variable domain (rest looked up from reference TRBV11-1 and TRBJ2-1): EAEVAQSPRYKITEKSQAVAFWCDPISGHATLYWYRQILGQGPELLVQFQDESVVDDSQLPKDRFSAERLKGVDSTLKIQPAELGDSAMYLCASSLGASSGRNVEQFFGPGTRLTVL.

This clonotype counts as large. The V and J genes are TRBV29-1 and TRBJ2-7, with D uncertain. V lost 4 bases and J 5 bases, leaving 9 bases between the germline ends. Germline-derived CDR1 and CDR2 are SQVTM and ANQGSEA. There are 11 residues in the CDR3. CDR3 sequence reads: CSVARANEQYF. The CDR3 region has the DNA TGCAGCGTTGCCCGGGCCAACGAGCAGTACTTC.

This rearrangement joins TRBV5-5 to TRBJ2-6, with 7 nucleotides matching TRBD1. The CDR3 runs to 16 residues. Germline loops: CDR1 SGHKS, CDR2 YYEKEE (reference sequence). The trim removed 4 bases at V and 1 base at J, leaving 5 bases unmatched. CDR3 DNA sequence: TGTGCCAGCAGCAAAAACAGGGGATCTGGGGCCAACGTCCTGACTTTC. Amino acid sequence: CASSKNRGSGANVLTF.

The genes are TRBV6-1 and TRBJ2-5, with D possibly TRBD2 on 5 matching bases. The CDR3 has 14 residues. Between the trimmed V and J ends, which lost 10 bases and 7 bases, there was a span of 22 bases. Germline CDR1 MNHNS, CDR2 SASEGT. CDR3 nucleotide sequence: TGTGCCACCTGTGTAGCCGGGATACGAGGGACCCAGTACTTC. Translated, it gives CATCVAGIRGTQYF.

This clonotype was detected only a few times. This may arise from a read error, as a much more abundant clone is one base away. This chain links TRBV2 with TRBJ2-7, with 7 bases lining up with TRBD1. TRBJ2-1 matches the DNA end more closely, so the J call is doubtful. This CDR3 contains 13 residues. The germline V gene has CDR1 SNHLY and CDR2 FYNNEI. CDR3 protein: CASSGQGLAEQFF. DNA for the CDR3: TGTGCCAGCAGTGGACAGGGTTTGGCCGAGCAGTTCTTC.

The V gene is TRBV11-3, the J gene TRBJ2-1; 7 bases line up with TRBD2. After removal of 8 bases from V and 4 bases from J, the junction contained 5 bases not matched to a gene. Germline lookup yields CDR1 SGHNT and CDR2 YENEEA. The length of the CDR3 is 13 residues. Here the CDR3 DNA reads TGTGCCAGCGCTGCGGGAGTATACAATGAGCAGTTCTTC. It codes for CASAAGVYNEQFF.

Of note for this clonotype: Its ends do not fully match the called genes, so a read error is possible. The V gene is TRBV11-3, the J gene TRBJ2-7, with 10 nucleotides matching TRBD2. The CDR3 runs to 15 residues. Germline lookup yields CDR1 SGHNT and CDR2 YENEEA. In nucleotides, the CDR3 is TGTGCCAGCAGCTTCTTAGCGGGAGGAAACTACGAGCGGTACTTC. It codes for CASSFLAGGNYERYF.

This clonotype showed up many times. The V gene is TRBV18, the J gene TRBJ2-3; a possible D gene is TRBD1 (5 bases). CDR3 length: 16 residues. Germline values: CDR1 KGHSH, CDR2 LQKENI. The V and J ends lost 0 bases and 0 bases respectively, with 10 bases between them. CDR3 sequence reads: CASSPPGQQSTDTQYF. The CDR3 nucleotides are TGTGCCAGCTCACCACCGGGGCAGCAAAGCACAGATACGCAGTATTTT.

The rearrangement uses TRBV29-1 and TRBJ2-3, with D possibly matching TRBD2 (6 bases). The CDR3 is 12 residues long. Per germline, CDR1 SQVTM and CDR2 ANQGSEA. Trimming left V 1 base short and J 10 bases short, with 12 bases between. CDR3 amino acids: CSVEVSRGAQYF. CDR3 DNA: TGCAGCGTTGAAGTTTCGCGGGGTGCGCAGTATTTT.

This clonotype was recorded a few times. For the CDR3, the DNA is TGTGCCAGCAGTCAGAGTCTGGACGAGCAGTACTTC. This sequence encodes CASSQSLDEQYF. The chain has TRBV6-5 and TRBJ2-7; D gene uncertain. The V gene's germline CDR1 is MNHEY and CDR2 SVGAGI. The CDR3 consists of 12 residues. Trimming removed 5 bases from V and 5 bases from J, with 10 bases in between.

This clonotype is termed medium-sized (0.01 to 0.1%). The chain joins TRBV20-1 to TRBJ1-1, with a tentative D call TRBD1 (6 bases). Between the trimmed V and J ends, which lost 3 bases and 0 bases, there was a span of 8 bases. Germline CDR1 and CDR2: DFQATT and SNEGSKA (reference sequence). The length of the CDR3 is 13 residues. The CDR3 DNA reads TGCAGTGCTAGTGGACAGTTGAACACTGAAGCTTTCTTT. It codes for CSASGQLNTEAFF.

V is TRBV11-3 and J is TRBJ2-7, with a possible D match to TRBD2 (5 bases). Germline CDR1 and CDR2: SGHNT and YENEEA. This CDR3 region has 14 residues. V was cut by 10 bases and J by 2 bases, with 18 bases left in between. For the CDR3, the DNA is TGTGCCACCCCGATCGGGGATTCGGCCTACGAGCAGTACTTC. Amino acid sequence: CATPIGDSAYEQYF.

This clonotype has a count of ten or more. The chain employs TRBV5-1 and TRBJ2-2; the D is unclear. The germline CDR1 and CDR2 sequences are SGHRS and YFSETQ. V was cut by 0 bases and J by 6 bases, with 12 bases left in between. The CDR3 spans 15 residues. The CDR3 sequence is CASSLALASPGELFF. The CDR3 bases are TGCGCCAGCAGCTTGGCGTTAGCAAGCCCCGGGGAGCTGTTTTTT.

This clonotype has more than one count but fewer than ten. This sequence joins TRBV19 and TRBJ1-1; D not resolved. This CDR3 is 13 amino acids long. V shed 3 bases and J shed 6 bases, with 11 bases lying between them. The V gene's germline CDR1 is LNHDA and CDR2 SQIVND (reference sequence). CDR3 loop: CASSMGGYAEAFF. CDR3 sequence (DNA): TGTGCCAGTAGTATGGGAGGGTATGCTGAAGCTTTCTTT.

The gene calls are TRBV11-1 and TRBJ2-1; 11 bases are a match to TRBD1. This CDR3 spans 14 amino acids. CDR1 is SGHAT, CDR2 FQDESV, per germline (reference sequence). After removal of 5 bases from V and 9 bases from J, the junction contained 6 bases not matched to a gene. CDR3 sequence reads: CASSPRTGGGEQFF. CDR3 coding DNA: TGTGCCAGCAGCCCCAGGACAGGGGGCGGTGAGCAGTTCTTC. Combining the CDR3 with reference TRBV11-1 and TRBJ2-1 gives the whole variable domain EAEVAQSPRYKITEKSQAVAFWCDPISGHATLYWYRQILGQGPELLVQFQDESVVDDSQLPKDRFSAERLKGVDSTLKIQPAELGDSAMYLCASSPRTGGGEQFFGPGTRLTVL.

About this clonotype: Compared with germline, one end of the junction differs, possibly owing to a read error. This rearrangement joins TRBV11-2 to TRBJ2-1; D not certain. Germline loops: CDR1 SGHAT, CDR2 FQNNGV. There are 16 residues in the CDR3. The CDR3 DNA is TGTGTCAGCAGCTTAGGCCCCCCTAACGTGCACAATGAGCAGTTTTTC. Protein product: CVSSLGPPNVHNEQFF. Complete variable domain (other parts from reference TRBV11-2 and TRBJ2-1): EAGVAQSPRYKIIEKRQSVAFWCNPISGHATLYWYQQILGQGPKLLIQFQNNGVVDDSQLPKDRFSAERLKGVDSTLKIQPAKLEDSAVYLCVSSLGPPNVHNEQFFGPGTRLTVL.

This clonotype was seen a handful of times. The chain is built from TRBV29-1 and TRBJ2-7; either TRBD1 or TRBD2 may supply D (5 bases each). Germline V gene sequence: CDR1 SQVTM, CDR2 ANQGSEA. This CDR3 has 14 residues. Here the CDR3 reads CSVQGTEGFCEQYF. Here the CDR3 DNA reads TGCAGTGTTCAAGGTACAGAGGGGTTCTGCGAGCAGTACTTC.

This clonotype was observed a few times. A much larger clone differs from this one at a single base, so this may be a read error. It is likely a read error, because the conserved phenylalanine at the end of the CDR3 is missing. V and J are TRBV28 and TRBJ2-5; D unresolved. The V and J ends lost 2 bases and 0 bases respectively, with 10 bases between them. Germline V gives CDR1 MDHEN, CDR2 SYDVKM. The CDR3 sequence is 15 residues long. The CDR3 bases are TGTGCCAGCAGTTTAGGTCGCGCATACCAAGAGACCCAGTACCTC. This encodes CASSLGRAYQETQYL.

This clonotype was seen only a few times. Compared with germline, one end of the junction differs, possibly owing to a read error. The rearrangement links TRBV11-2 to TRBJ2-1; perhaps TRBD2 as D (6 bases). CDR1 is SGHAT and CDR2 is FQNNGV in the germline V gene. This CDR3 region has 16 residues. CDR3 in amino acids: CASILGTPSVHTEQFF. CDR3 in DNA: TGTGCCAGCATCTTAGGCACCCCTAGCGTGCACACTGAGCAGTTCTTC.

To note about this clonotype: This may stem from a read error, because a much larger clone lies one nucleotide away. V is TRBV7-3 and J is TRBJ2-5; 10 bases line up with TRBD2. The ends lost 5 bases at V and 4 bases at J; junction bases unmatched: 7. Germline V gives CDR1 SGHTA, CDR2 FQGTGA. This CDR3 region has 15 residues. The chain's CDR3 is CASSGGTSVRETQYF. In DNA, the CDR3 is TGTGCCAGCAGCGGGGGGACTAGCGTGAGAGAGACCCAGTACTTC.

This chain links TRBV30 with TRBJ1-3, with D possibly being TRBD1 (5 bases). V was pared by 0 bases and J by 8 bases, with 8 bases between. The CDR3 sequence is 12 residues long. Looked up from germline, CDR1 is GTSNPN and CDR2 is SVGIG (reference sequence). CDR3 in DNA: TGTGCCTGGAGTGTATCGGGGGACACCATATATTTT. It specifies CAWSVSGDTIYF.

The chain uses TRBV5-4 and TRBJ2-1; D might be TRBD2 (5 bases). The germline V gene has CDR1 SGHNT and CDR2 YYREEE (reference sequence). V was pared by 4 bases and J by 0 bases, with 14 bases between. The CDR3 is made up of 16 amino acids. The CDR3 bases are TGTGCCAGCAGCAGGGCTAGCACCCACTCCTACAATGAGCAGTTCTTC. Amino acids: CASSRASTHSYNEQFF. The complete variable domain, with remaining parts taken from reference TRBV5-4 and TRBJ2-1, reads ETGVTQSPTHLIKTRGQQVTLRCSSQSGHNTVSWYQQALGQGPQFIFQYYREEENGRGNFPPRFSGLQFPNYSSELNVNALELDDSALYLCASSRASTHSYNEQFFGPGTRLTVL.

This CDR3 is CASSSETGFKPQHF. CDR3 bases: TGTGCCAGCAGTTCTGAGACAGGGTTCAAGCCCCAGCATTTT. V gene TRBV12-3 or TRBV12-4 combines with J gene TRBJ1-5, with TRBD1 identical over 7 bases. V lost 4 bases to trimming and J lost 8 bases; unmatched junction nucleotides: 8. The CDR3 is 14 amino acids.